What follows describes a single TCR beta chain. The protocol was immunoSEQ multiplex PCR, while the TCRdb copy is restricted to in-frame clones and leaves out a portion. The table shows around 15,000 clones, with around 95% occurring only once. The ends were cut back, 11 bases at V and 3 bases at J, with 16 bases in the middle. The CDR3 spans 13 residues. CDR1 is LNHDA and CDR2 is SQIVND in the germline V gene (reference sequence). This sample was included in a study of a mutant IDH1 vaccine in newly diagnosed glioma. The time point was: baseline, week 1 (first vaccination visit). The treatment is: pre-vaccination baseline after standard-of-care therapy.

This chain uses TRBV19 with TRBJ1-2; maybe TRBD1 (5 bases). The material was peripheral blood mononuclear cells (PBMCs), obtained from a glioma patient treated with radiotherapy, temozolomide or both. This sequence was found in a woman in her late teens or twenties with glioma. Some clones in this sample may be carry-over from other donors' samples. CDR3 in DNA: TGTGCCTCCCGCTTCTGGGGGGACTATGGCTACACCTTC. Residues: CASRFWGDYGYTF.